The entry below describes one T cell receptor (beta chain). The antigen is undetermined. The germline V gene has CDR1 SGHTA and CDR2 FQGNSA. The CDR3 extends over 16 amino acids. The germline V and J ends were trimmed by 2 bases and 0 bases, with 8 bases remaining between them. The sample is drawn from a study of cytomegalovirus exposure and HLA in healthy donors. Notes on the study in general: Later analysis demonstrated an association between a missense DCLRE1C variant and TCR beta V- and J-gene trimming.

The study ran its PCR with 60 Vbeta and 13 Jbeta primers. Per the authors' pipeline: Counted up in a later analysis, unique TCR beta chains came to about 80 million, with about 9.9 million shared. TCRdb keeps only in-frame clones here, not all; method: immunoSEQ multiplex PCR. V and J calls and clone size come straight from that table; D and trimming were deduced from the DNA. The sample comprises roughly 100,000 clones, nearly 85% of which are singletons, and under 6.5% rests with the top ten. The sample taken for sequencing was PBMCs. The clonotype originates from a man aged 18-30 years in good health and CMV-seronegative. V gene TRBV7-2 combines with J gene TRBJ2-6; the D is unclear. The CDR3 DNA is TGTGCCAGCAGCTTACCTTCACTCTCTGGGGCCAACGTCCTGACTTTC. Translating it yields CASSLPSLSGANVLTF.